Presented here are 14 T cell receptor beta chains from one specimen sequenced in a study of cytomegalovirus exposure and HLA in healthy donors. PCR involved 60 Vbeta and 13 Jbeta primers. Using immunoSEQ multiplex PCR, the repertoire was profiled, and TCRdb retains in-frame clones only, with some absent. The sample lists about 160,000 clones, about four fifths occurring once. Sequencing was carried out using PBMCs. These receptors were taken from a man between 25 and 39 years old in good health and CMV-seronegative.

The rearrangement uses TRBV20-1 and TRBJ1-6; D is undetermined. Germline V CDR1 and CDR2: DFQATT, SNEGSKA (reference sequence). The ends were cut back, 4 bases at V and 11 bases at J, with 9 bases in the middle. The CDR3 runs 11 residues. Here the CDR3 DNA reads TGCAGTGCTATAGCCGGTGCACCCCTCCACTTT. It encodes CSAIAGAPLHF.

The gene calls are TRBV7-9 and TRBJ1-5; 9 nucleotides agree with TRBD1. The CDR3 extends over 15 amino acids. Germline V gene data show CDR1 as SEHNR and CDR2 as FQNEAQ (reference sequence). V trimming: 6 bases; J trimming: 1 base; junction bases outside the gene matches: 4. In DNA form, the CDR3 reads TGTGCCAGCAGTACACAGGGGGCGAGCAATCAGCCCCAGCATTTT. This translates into CASSTQGASNQPQHF.

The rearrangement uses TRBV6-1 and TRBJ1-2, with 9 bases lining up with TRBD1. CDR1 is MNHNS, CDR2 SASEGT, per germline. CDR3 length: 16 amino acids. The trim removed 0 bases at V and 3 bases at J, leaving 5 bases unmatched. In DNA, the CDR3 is TGTGCCAGCAGTGAAGCGCTACAGGGGGCTTACTATGGCTACACCTTC. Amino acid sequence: CASSEALQGAYYGYTF.

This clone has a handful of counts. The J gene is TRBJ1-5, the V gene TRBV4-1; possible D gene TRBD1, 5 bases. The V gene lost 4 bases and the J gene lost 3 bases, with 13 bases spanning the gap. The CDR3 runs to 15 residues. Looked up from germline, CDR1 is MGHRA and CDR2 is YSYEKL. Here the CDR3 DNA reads TGCGCCAGCAGCCTCCTGAAGGGGAACAATCAGCCCCAGCATTTT. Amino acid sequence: CASSLLKGNNQPQHF.

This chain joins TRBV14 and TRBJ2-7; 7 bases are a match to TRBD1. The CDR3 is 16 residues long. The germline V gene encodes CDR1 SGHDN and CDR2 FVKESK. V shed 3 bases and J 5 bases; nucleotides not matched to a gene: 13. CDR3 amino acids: CASSQTGLNFLNEQYF. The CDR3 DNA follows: TGTGCCAGCAGCCAGACAGGGTTAAATTTTTTAAACGAGCAGTACTTC.

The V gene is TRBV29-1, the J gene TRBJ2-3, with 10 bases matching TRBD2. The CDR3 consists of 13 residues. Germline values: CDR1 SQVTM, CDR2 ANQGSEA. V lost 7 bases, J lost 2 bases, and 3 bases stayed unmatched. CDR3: CSATSGATDTQYF. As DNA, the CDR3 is TGCAGCGCTACTAGCGGGGCCACAGATACGCAGTATTTT.

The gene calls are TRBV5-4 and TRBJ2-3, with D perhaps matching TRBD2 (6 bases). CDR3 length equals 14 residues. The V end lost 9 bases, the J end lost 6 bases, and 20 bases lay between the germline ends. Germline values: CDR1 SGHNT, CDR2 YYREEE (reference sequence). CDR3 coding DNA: TGTGCCACCCAGGCGGGACTCGCCGAGGATACGCAGTATTTT. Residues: CATQAGLAEDTQYF.

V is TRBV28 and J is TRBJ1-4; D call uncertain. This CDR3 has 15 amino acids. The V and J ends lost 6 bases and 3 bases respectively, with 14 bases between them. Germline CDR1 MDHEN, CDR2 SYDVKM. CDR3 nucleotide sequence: TGTGCCAGCAGCTTAGCGACCGCGGCTAATGAAAAACTGTTTTTT. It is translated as CASSLATAANEKLFF.

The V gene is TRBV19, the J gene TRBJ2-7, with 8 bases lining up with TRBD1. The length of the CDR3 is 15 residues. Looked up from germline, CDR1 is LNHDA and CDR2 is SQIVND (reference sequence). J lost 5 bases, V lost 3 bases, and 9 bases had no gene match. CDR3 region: CASSIQWTGRNEQYF. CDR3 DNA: TGTGCCAGTAGTATCCAGTGGACAGGGCGCAACGAGCAGTACTTC. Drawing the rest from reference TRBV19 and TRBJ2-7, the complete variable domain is DGGITQSPKYLFRKEGQNVTLSCEQNLNHDAMYWYRQDPGQGLRLIYYSQIVNDFQKGDIAEGYSVSREKKESFPLTVTSAQKNPTAFYLCASSIQWTGRNEQYFGPGTRLTVT.

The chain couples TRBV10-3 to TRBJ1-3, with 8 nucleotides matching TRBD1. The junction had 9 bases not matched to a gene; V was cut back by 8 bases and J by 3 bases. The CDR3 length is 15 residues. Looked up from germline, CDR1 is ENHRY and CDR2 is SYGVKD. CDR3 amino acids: CAIGPQGALGNTIYF. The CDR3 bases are TGTGCCATCGGCCCTCAGGGGGCGCTTGGAAACACCATATATTTT.

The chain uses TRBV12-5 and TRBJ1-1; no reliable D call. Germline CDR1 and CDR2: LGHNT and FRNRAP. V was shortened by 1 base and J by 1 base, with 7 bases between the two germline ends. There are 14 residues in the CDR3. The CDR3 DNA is TGTGCTAGTGGTTTGGACAGCTCGAACACTGAAGCTTTCTTT. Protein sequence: CASGLDSSNTEAFF.

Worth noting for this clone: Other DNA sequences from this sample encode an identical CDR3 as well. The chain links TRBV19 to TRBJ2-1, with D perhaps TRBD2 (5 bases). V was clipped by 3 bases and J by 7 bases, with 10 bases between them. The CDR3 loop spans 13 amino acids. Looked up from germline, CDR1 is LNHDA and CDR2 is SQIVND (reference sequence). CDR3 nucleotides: TGTGCCAGTAGTATCGGGCGCGGGAATGAGCAGTTCTTC. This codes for CASSIGRGNEQFF.

The CDR3 region has the DNA TGTGCCAGCTCACCAAGTCGCCAGGGCTATGGCTACACCTTC. The encoded protein is CASSPSRQGYGYTF. The V gene is TRBV18, the J gene TRBJ1-2; D possibly corresponds to TRBD1 (5 bases). V lost 2 bases, J lost 4 bases, and 11 bases lay in between. Germline CDR1 reads KGHSH; CDR2 reads LQKENI. CDR3 length equals 14 residues.

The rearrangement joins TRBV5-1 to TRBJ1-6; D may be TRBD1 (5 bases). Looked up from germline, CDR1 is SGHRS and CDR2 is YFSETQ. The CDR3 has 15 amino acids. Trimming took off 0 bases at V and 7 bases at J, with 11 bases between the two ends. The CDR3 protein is CASSLEGEINSPLHF. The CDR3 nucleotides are TGCGCCAGCAGCTTGGAAGGGGAAATAAATTCACCCCTCCACTTT.